This T cell receptor (beta chain) is from a study of cytomegalovirus exposure and HLA in healthy donors. Study summary: Earlier results showed 90 million to 120 million unique TCR beta sequences derived from approximately 180 million T cells.

This clone was observed once. Its target is unknown. Study-wide points: Researchers catalogued 150 or so TCR beta chains as cytomegalovirus-associated. Information on immune exposure was restricted to one variable (CMV serostatus).

Between the trimmed V and J ends, which lost 5 bases and 1 base, there was a span of 8 bases. Germline-derived CDR1 and CDR2 are SNHLY and FYNNEI. The CDR3 totals 13 residues. The PCR employed 60 Vbeta primers together with 13 Jbeta primers. Here immunoSEQ multiplex PCR was the method, and the copy in TCRdb shows in-frame clones only, minus some. The data show over 150,000 clones, about 80% seen once. This chain uses TRBV2 with TRBJ2-5; D gene uncertain. Sequencing input: PBMCs. The source is a man aged 35-49 years in good health and CMV-seronegative. The CDR3 coding sequence is TGTGCCAGCAGTTGGGCGCTCCAAGAGACCCAGTACTTC. Translated, it gives CASSWALQETQYF.